This T cell receptor beta chain is from a study of blood T cell repertoires in COVID-19. The authors' processing: Amplification from reference gene primers served as the basis for estimated nucleated cell counts. Clones were sequenced by immunoSEQ multiplex PCR, and TCRdb holds only the in-frame ones, with some missing. V, J and clone size are those of that table, while D and trimming were read from the DNA. The data hold approximately 88,000 clones, with around three quarters observed a single time. Trimming took 3 bases from V and 0 from J, leaving 13 bases between them. Germline CDR1 and CDR2: MGHRA and YSYEKL. The CDR3 extends over 16 amino acids. The table lists this clone with a few counts.

The receptor was derived from a woman of 80 years or more with active or convalescent COVID-19. The chain links TRBV4-1 to TRBJ2-3; maybe TRBD2 (5 bases). The sequenced sample was peripheral blood. The CDR3 sequence: CASSQASILSTDTQYF. The CDR3 DNA reads TGCGCCAGCAGCCAGGCTAGCATCTTAAGCACAGATACGCAGTATTTT.